Each of the 8 T cell receptor beta chains below was sequenced from the same sample in a study of blood T cell repertoires in COVID-19. Data came from immunoSEQ multiplex PCR; TCRdb stores just in-frame clones and leaves some out. The sample yields more than 350,000 clones, around nine tenths seen once. Specimen: PBMCs or T cells enriched from blood (not recorded which). The source of these receptors is a young woman who had been exposed to COVID-19.

V gene TRBV28 combines with J gene TRBJ2-7, with D possibly TRBD1 on 6 matching bases. V dropped 5 bases and J dropped 0 bases, with 14 bases sitting between them. The CDR3 is 15 amino acids. Germline loops: CDR1 MDHEN, CDR2 SYDVKM. CDR3 loop: CASSLQGYSSYEQYF. DNA of the CDR3: TGTGCCAGCAGTCTTCAGGGGTATAGCTCCTACGAGCAGTACTTC.

This clone was observed a handful of times. The chain has TRBV19 and TRBJ1-2; maybe TRBD1 (5 bases). The germline V and J ends were trimmed by 3 bases and 0 bases, with 17 bases remaining between them. CDR1 and CDR2 (germline): LNHDA, SQIVND (reference sequence). There are 17 residues in the CDR3. CDR3 sequence (DNA): TGTGCCAGTAGTATCCCCCAGGGCGGGGTTGCTAACTATGGCTACACCTTC. It codes for CASSIPQGGVANYGYTF.

The chain employs TRBV7-2 and TRBJ1-5; 7 bases match TRBD1. This CDR3 is 13 amino acids long. The junction had 4 bases not matched to a gene; V was cut back by 5 bases and J by 6 bases. Germline CDR1 is SGHTA and CDR2 is FQGNSA. As DNA, the CDR3 is TGTGCCAGCAGCCCTCACAGGGGTCAGCCCCAGCATTTT. Amino acid sequence: CASSPHRGQPQHF.

The chain uses TRBV3-1 (or the pseudogene TRBV3-2) and TRBJ2-7; TRBD1 aligns across 10 bases. The ends lost 6 bases at V and 3 bases at J; junction bases unmatched: 5. Germline CDR1 reads LGHDT; CDR2 reads YNNKEL (reference sequence). The CDR3 runs 14 residues. CDR3 residues: CASSRQGASYEQYF. CDR3 bases: TGTGCCAGCAGTAGACAGGGGGCCAGCTACGAGCAGTACTTC.

The chain employs TRBV28 and TRBJ1-3; no firm D call. Trimming shortened V by 5 bases and J by 0 bases, and 8 bases separated the two germline ends. The CDR3 sequence is 14 residues long. Germline CDR1 and CDR2: MDHEN and SYDVKM. The CDR3 spells CASSLSRSGNTIYF. The CDR3 coding sequence is TGTGCCAGCAGTCTCTCCCGCTCTGGAAACACCATATATTTT.

On this clone: At one boundary the junction diverges from the germline segment, which might be a read error. The V and J genes are TRBV6-5 and TRBJ1-5, with D possibly TRBD1 on 5 matching bases. From germline, CDR1 is MNHEY and CDR2 SVGAGI. The CDR3 consists of 13 residues. CDR3 protein: CAISPDSYQPQHF. CDR3 DNA sequence: TGTGCCATCAGTCCCGACAGTTATCAGCCCCAGCATTTT.

V gene TRBV28 combines with J gene TRBJ1-2; D might be TRBD1 (5 bases). V lost 1 base to trimming and J lost 5 bases, with 17 bases between them. Germline V gene lookup returns CDR1 MDHEN and CDR2 SYDVKM. This CDR3 spans 16 amino acids. For the CDR3, the DNA is TGTGCCAGCAGTTTATCCGGGACGCGGGGAGCTTATGGCTACACCTTC. This codes for CASSLSGTRGAYGYTF.

This chain links TRBV10-2 with TRBJ2-7, with D maybe TRBD1 (5 bases). The CDR3 is made up of 15 amino acids. Per the germline V gene, CDR1 is WSHSY and CDR2 is SAAADI. V was shortened by 6 bases and J by 0 bases, with 15 bases between the two germline ends. The CDR3, as DNA: TGCGCCAGCAGGGGGCCCGGATATATCTCCTACGAGCAGTACTTC. Residues: CASRGPGYISYEQYF.